A single sample is the source of the 20 T cell receptor beta chains below, sequenced in a study of blood T cell repertoires in COVID-19. Produced via immunoSEQ multiplex PCR; TCRdb's table is partial and in-frame only. Here the sample spans roughly 200,000 clones, 85% to 90% being singletons. Sequencing was done on a sample of PBMCs or T cells enriched from blood (not recorded which). These receptors were obtained from a woman between 40 and 55 years old with acute COVID-19.

CDR3 nucleotides: TGTGCCAGCAGCACCCGACTAGTTAACCACGAGCAGTACTTC. It specifies CASSTRLVNHEQYF. The chain employs TRBV11-1 and TRBJ2-7; the D gene is possibly TRBD2 (6 bases). CDR1 and CDR2 from the germline V gene are SGHAT and FQDESV (reference sequence). The CDR3 runs 14 residues. The ends were cut back, 5 bases at V and 5 bases at J, with 16 bases in the middle.

This clone was seen more than once but under ten times. The gene calls are TRBV14 and TRBJ1-5; the match to TRBD1 covers 9 bases. This CDR3 is built from 13 residues. After removal of 4 bases from V and 8 bases from J, the junction contained 3 bases not matched to a gene. CDR1 and CDR2 from the germline V gene are SGHDN and FVKESK. CDR3 loop: CASSRDRGEPQHF. DNA of the CDR3: TGTGCCAGCAGCCGAGACAGGGGGGAGCCCCAGCATTTT.

The chain recombines TRBV27 with TRBJ1-2; 12 nucleotides align to TRBD1. Germline V lookup: CDR1 MNHEY, CDR2 SMNVEV (reference sequence). The J segment lost 4 bases and the V segment lost 3 bases, leaving 3 bases of the junction unmatched. CDR3 length: 15 amino acids. The CDR3, as DNA: TGTGCCAGCAGTTTTGAGGGACAGGGGGCCTATGGCTACACCTTC. Translating it yields CASSFEGQGAYGYTF.

The rearrangement joins TRBV5-4 to TRBJ1-4; tentative D call: TRBD1 (6 bases). Germline CDR1 SGHNT, CDR2 YYREEE (reference sequence). This CDR3 has 15 amino acids. Trimming left V 4 bases short and J 2 bases short, with 12 bases between. The CDR3 nucleotides are TGTGCCAGCAGCGTCGGGGGGGGCACTAATGAAAAACTGTTTTTT. Its protein is CASSVGGGTNEKLFF.

The V call is TRBV27, the J call TRBJ1-6; the D is unclear. From germline, CDR1 is MNHEY and CDR2 SMNVEV (reference sequence). Deletions cut 1 base from V and 8 bases from J, with 15 bases between. CDR3 size: 16 residues. CDR3 DNA: TGTGCCAGCAGTTTATACGGGGAGCTGTTGGATTCACCCCTCCACTTT. Translated, it gives CASSLYGELLDSPLHF.

V is TRBV2 and J is TRBJ2-7, with a tentative D call TRBD1 (5 bases). The CDR3 has 15 residues. The germline V and J ends were trimmed by 2 bases and 0 bases, with 11 bases remaining between them. Germline values: CDR1 SNHLY, CDR2 FYNNEI. CDR3 nucleotides: TGTGCCAGCAGTGAATCCCCAGGGTACTCCTACGAGCAGTACTTC. The encoded protein is CASSESPGYSYEQYF.

The chain combines TRBV3-1 (or the pseudogene TRBV3-2) with TRBJ2-7; D possibly corresponds to TRBD1 (5 bases). Germline V gene data show CDR1 as LGHDT and CDR2 as YNNKEL (reference sequence). The CDR3 runs to 13 residues. V was cut by 3 bases and J by 2 bases, with 8 bases left in between. The chain's CDR3 is CASSQGPTYEQYF. The CDR3 DNA is TGTGCCAGCAGCCAGGGGCCAACCTACGAGCAGTACTTC.

The CDR3 is CASSRVQSTYNEQFF. CDR3 nucleotides: TGTGCCAGCAGTCGGGTTCAATCGACCTACAATGAGCAGTTCTTC. The chain carries TRBV6-5 and TRBJ2-1; no clear D gene. The V end lost 5 bases, the J end lost 2 bases, and 13 bases lay between the germline ends. CDR1 is MNHEY and CDR2 is SVGAGI in the germline V gene. The CDR3 runs to 15 residues.

The CDR3 here is CASSYATGPNYGYTF. The CDR3 DNA sequence: TGTGCCAGCAGTTACGCGACAGGCCCTAACTATGGCTACACCTTC. This chain joins TRBV6-2 or TRBV6-3 and TRBJ1-2; tentative D call: TRBD1 (6 bases). Germline lookup yields CDR1 MNHEY and CDR2 SVGEGT. The CDR3 loop spans 15 amino acids. V gave up 2 bases and J gave up 0 bases, with 10 bases separating them.

The chain has TRBV18 and TRBJ2-2; 12 nucleotides align to TRBD1. CDR3 length: 17 residues. In germline, CDR1 is KGHSH, CDR2 LQKENI. The junction had 3 bases not matched to a gene; V was cut back by 2 bases and J by 2 bases. DNA for the CDR3: TGTGCCAGCTCACCAGGGGACAGGGGGCCCAACACCGGGGAGCTGTTTTTT. Translation: CASSPGDRGPNTGELFF.

The rearrangement joins TRBV7-8 to TRBJ2-5, with 11 bases aligning to TRBD2. The junction had 11 bases not matched to a gene; V was cut back by 5 bases and J by 6 bases. Germline V lookup: CDR1 SGHVS, CDR2 FQNEAQ. The CDR3 has 16 amino acids. This CDR3 reads CASSLKSSGRLQTQYF. The DNA for the CDR3 is TGTGCCAGCAGCCTAAAGTCTAGCGGGAGGTTGCAGACCCAGTACTTC.

V is TRBV6-2 or TRBV6-3 and J is TRBJ2-1; the D is unclear. The CDR3 sequence is 15 residues long. Germline lookup yields CDR1 MNHEY and CDR2 SVGEGT. V dropped 2 bases and J dropped 5 bases, with 13 bases sitting between them. The CDR3 nucleotides read TGTGCCAGCAGTTACATCCTGGCGGATAACAATGAGCAGTTCTTC. Its translation is CASSYILADNNEQFF.

V is TRBV30 and J is TRBJ2-1, with 14 bases that match TRBD2. Germline V CDR1 and CDR2: GTSNPN, SVGIG (reference sequence). V was clipped by 5 bases and J by 9 bases; unmatched bases: 21. This CDR3 has 19 amino acids. This CDR3 reads CAWDRDRLAGGPGRFEQFF. CDR3 bases: TGTGCCTGGGATAGGGATAGACTAGCGGGGGGGCCGGGCCGATTTGAGCAGTTCTTC.

This chain uses TRBV10-1 with TRBJ2-2; 11 positions match TRBD2. After removal of 1 base from V and 8 bases from J, the junction contained 3 bases not matched to a gene. This CDR3 spans 15 amino acids. Germline CDR1 reads WNHNN; CDR2 reads SYGVQD (reference sequence). Here the CDR3 reads CASSELASGRGELFF. The CDR3 DNA sequence: TGCGCCAGCAGTGAGTTAGCTAGCGGGAGGGGGGAGCTGTTTTTT.

This clone was recorded only once. The V gene is TRBV7-2, the J gene TRBJ2-7; weak D call: TRBD2 (5 bases). The CDR3 runs to 15 residues. Per the germline V gene, CDR1 is SGHTA and CDR2 is FQGNSA. The germline V and J ends were trimmed by 0 bases and 2 bases, with 11 bases remaining between them. The CDR3 nucleotides read TGTGCCAGCAGCTTAGCGGGAGACAACGCCTACGAGCAGTACTTC. This gives the protein CASSLAGDNAYEQYF.

This rearrangement joins TRBV5-1 to TRBJ2-2; no clear D. The CDR3 runs to 14 residues. The germline V gene has CDR1 SGHRS and CDR2 YFSETQ. The V end was cut by 0 bases, the J end by 6 bases, with 9 bases between. Here the CDR3 DNA reads TGCGCCAGCAGCTTGGCACTAAGCCCCGGGGAGCTGTTTTTT. Amino acids: CASSLALSPGELFF.

The V call is TRBV25-1, the J call TRBJ2-1, with D perhaps matching TRBD1 (6 bases). The V end was cut by 2 bases, the J end by 8 bases, with 13 bases between. This CDR3 has 14 amino acids. Per the germline V gene, CDR1 is MGHDK and CDR2 is SYGVNS. Here the CDR3 reads CASSEPMKGDEQFF. In DNA, the CDR3 is TGTGCCAGCAGTGAACCTATGAAGGGGGATGAGCAGTTCTTC.

Remarks on this clone: Within the sample, other DNA sequences also encode this same CDR3. The chain recombines TRBV6-5 with TRBJ1-1; D might be TRBD1 (5 bases). The V gene lost 4 bases and the J gene lost 4 bases, with 13 bases spanning the gap. CDR3 length: 14 amino acids. The germline CDR1 and CDR2 sequences are MNHEY and SVGAGI. CDR3 coding DNA: TGTGCCAGCAGTTCACGCCAGGGCGGCACTGAAGCTTTCTTT. Residues: CASSSRQGGTEAFF.

This clone was seen a single time. J is TRBJ2-1 and V is TRBV20-1; D may be TRBD2 (5 bases). In germline, CDR1 is DFQATT, CDR2 SNEGSKA (reference sequence). The V gene lost 3 bases and the J gene lost 9 bases, with 12 bases spanning the gap. This CDR3 has 12 residues. CDR3 residues: CSASLASREQFF. The CDR3 nucleotides read TGCAGTGCTAGTTTAGCTAGCCGTGAGCAGTTCTTC.

This clone has a single count. CDR3 bases: TGTGCCAGCAGTGGGAGTAAAGGAAACACCATATATTTT. As protein: CASSGSKGNTIYF. The V and J genes are TRBV2 and TRBJ1-3; D unclear. The ends were cut back, 4 bases at V and 4 bases at J, with 8 bases in the middle. Germline assignment: CDR1 SNHLY and CDR2 FYNNEI. The CDR3 is made up of 13 amino acids. The whole variable domain, filled in from reference TRBV2 and TRBJ1-3, reads EPEVTQTPSHQVTQMGQEVILRCVPISNHLYFYWYRQILGQKVEFLVSFYNNEISEKSEIFDDQFSVERPDGSNFTLKIRSTKLEDSAMYFCASSGSKGNTIYFGEGSWLTVV.